These T cell receptor beta chains were read from a single sample in a study of cytomegalovirus exposure and HLA in healthy donors. The protocol was immunoSEQ multiplex PCR, while the TCRdb copy is restricted to in-frame clones and leaves out a portion. The table records roughly 300,000 clones, 70% to 90% of them present only once. Source material: PBMCs. The receptor source for this set is a woman younger than 35 in good health and CMV-seronegative. Both conserved end residues are part of each CDR3. The order of the fields is V gene, D gene, J gene, CDR3 protein. D genes are given only for firm matches.

>TRBV4-3|TRBD1|TRBJ2-7
CASSQGSRDRGYEQYF
>TRBV7-8|.|TRBJ2-7
CASSPSRAGGYFGEQYF
>TRBV6-5|TRBD1|TRBJ1-3
CASRKYRGGNTIYF
>TRBV4-1|TRBD1|TRBJ1-1
CASSQGEQGSQAFF
>TRBV7-2|TRBD2|TRBJ2-7
CASSQLAGAYEQYF
>TRBV7-3|.|TRBJ1-4
CASSLGALEKLFF
>TRBV4-2|TRBD2|TRBJ2-1
CASSPGRETHPYEQFF
>TRBV6-5|.|TRBJ1-3
CASRGWGGGNTIYF
>TRBV18|.|TRBJ2-1
CASSPASTDNEQFF
>TRBV7-6|.|TRBJ2-1
CASSLIAASYNEQFF
>TRBV9|TRBD1|TRBJ1-2
CASSGDRGPSNYGYTF
>TRBV5-6|.|TRBJ2-2
CASSHEGAGTPITGELFF
>TRBV6-6|TRBD2|TRBJ2-3
CASSSPGLAATDTQYF
>TRBV5-6|TRBD1|TRBJ2-7
CASSIGQGSYEQYF
>TRBV5-6|TRBD1|TRBJ1-2
CASSLVGQGEYYGYTF
>TRBV28|.|TRBJ1-1
CASSKRPRGYTEAFF
>TRBV7-3|.|TRBJ1-2
CASSLAPDEPGRGGYTF
>TRBV28|.|TRBJ1-2
CASSSLSGYTF
>TRBV4-1|TRBD1|TRBJ2-5
CASSQAGTGVQGTQYF
>TRBV5-1|TRBD1|TRBJ1-5
CASSPPGQGLYSNQPQHF
>TRBV18|.|TRBJ1-1
CASSPGHRGNTEAFF
>TRBV6-5|.|TRBJ1-1
CASRYNRGTEAFF
>TRBV6-5|TRBD1|TRBJ2-7
CASGTVFYEQYF
>TRBV28|.|TRBJ1-4
CASRVESGKLFF
>TRBV28|TRBD2|TRBJ2-7
CASIGEGEQYF
>TRBV19|.|TRBJ1-4
CASSMSARENEKLFF
>TRBV27|TRBD2|TRBJ2-2
CASSKFLTSQAGELFF
>TRBV28|TRBD2|TRBJ2-1
CASSVGGAGLYNEQFF
>TRBV9|TRBD2|TRBJ2-2
CASQASGAGELFF
>TRBV7-6|.|TRBJ1-5
CASSRGGPGDGNQPQHF
>TRBV18|TRBD1|TRBJ2-7
CASSPMGQGITYEQYF
>TRBV28|.|TRBJ2-7
CASSAMVYEQYF
>TRBV28|.|TRBJ1-3
CASSIHSGGVSGNTIYF
>TRBV2|TRBD1|TRBJ1-1
CASRPGQGAYTEAFF
>TRBV9|.|TRBJ2-1
CASTPGLVGHNEQFF
>TRBV5-1|.|TRBJ1-4
CASSLDRADEKLFF
>TRBV9|TRBD1|TRBJ2-7
CASSAGDRAYEQYF
>TRBV28|.|TRBJ1-1
CASSFSGVPTEAFF
>TRBV10-3|.|TRBJ2-1
CAISEREFHEQFF
>TRBV7-9|.|TRBJ1-2
CASSLAAMDGYTF
>TRBV18|.|TRBJ2-7
CASRSFGETYEQYF
>TRBV11-2|.|TRBJ2-7
CASSLNQGSSYEQYF
>TRBV7-2|.|TRBJ1-5
CASSLGVSNQPQHF